Listed below are T cell receptor beta chains from one sample, sequenced in a study of cytomegalovirus exposure and HLA in healthy donors. The assay was immunoSEQ multiplex PCR, and TCRdb's table has in-frame clones only and misses some. The sample consists of about 170,000 clones, around 74% of them appearing once. The source material was PBMCs. These receptors were obtained from a female donor in good health and CMV-seronegative. Both conserved end residues are part of each CDR3. Fields, in order: V gene, clone size, D gene, J gene, CDR3 protein, CDR3 DNA. D genes are given only for firm matches. Size values are once, few and many counts, or a class for expanded clones, and some rows have none.

TRBV7-2,NA,NA,TRBJ2-3,CASSLVWGVLSTDTQYF,TGTGCCAGCAGCTTAGTCTGGGGGGTTCTTAGCACAGATACGCAGTATTTT
TRBV2,NA,NA,TRBJ2-1,CASRELNEQFF,TGTGCCAGCAGGGAACTCAATGAGCAGTTCTTC
TRBV28,few,TRBD1,TRBJ2-7,CASSLSLPWDSSYEQYF,TGTGCCAGCAGTTTATCTCTCCCTTGGGACAGCTCCTACGAGCAGTACTTC
TRBV10-1,NA,NA,TRBJ2-3,CATLRGPKDTQYF,TGCGCCACGTTACGGGGTCCCAAGGATACGCAGTATTTT
TRBV11-2,NA,NA,TRBJ2-7,CASSLDYYEQYF,TGTGCCAGCAGCTTAGATTACTACGAGCAGTACTTC
TRBV10-2,NA,TRBD2,TRBJ2-1,CASTLAGGSYNEQFF,TGCGCCAGCACCTTAGCGGGAGGTTCCTACAATGAGCAGTTCTTC
TRBV5-6,NA,TRBD2,TRBJ2-5,CASSYGLGHETQYF,TGTGCCAGCAGCTACGGACTAGGTCACGAGACCCAGTACTTC
TRBV7-3,NA,NA,TRBJ2-6,CASSSTAQAYGANVLTF,TGTGCCAGCAGCTCCACCGCCCAAGCGTACGGGGCCAACGTCCTGACTTTC
TRBV4-1,NA,NA,TRBJ2-7,CASSQETALQGDSSYEQYF,TGCGCCAGCAGCCAAGAAACGGCCCTTCAGGGGGACTCCTCCTACGAGCAGTACTTC
TRBV30,NA,NA,TRBJ1-6,CAWSQLSPLHF,TGTGCCTGGAGCCAACTCTCACCCCTCCACTTT
TRBV13,NA,NA,TRBJ2-7,CASSSYRDMNEQYF,TGTGCCAGCAGCTCATACAGGGATATGAACGAGCAGTACTTC
TRBV25-1,few,NA,TRBJ1-2,CASSEYGGSGYTF,TGTGCCAGCAGTGAATATGGGGGCAGTGGCTACACCTTC
TRBV21-1,NA,NA,TRBJ2-7,CASSNEGTPSYEQYF,TGTGCCAGCAGCAACGAGGGGACACCTTCCTACGAGCAGTACTTC
TRBV5-1,NA,TRBD1,TRBJ2-5,CASSRQTGGAGETQYF,TGCGCCAGCAGCCGCCAGACAGGGGGCGCCGGGGAGACCCAGTACTTC
TRBV27,NA,NA,TRBJ1-3,CASSSWSSGNTIYF,TGTGCCAGCAGTTCCTGGAGCTCTGGAAACACCATATATTTT
TRBV19,many,NA,TRBJ1-3,CASSTTGNTIYF,TGTGCCAGTAGTACTACAGGGAACACCATATATTTT
TRBV21-1,once,NA,TRBJ1-2,CASSKVYARGYTF,TGTGCCAGCAGCAAAGTGTATGCGCGGGGCTACACCTTC
TRBV7-9,NA,TRBD1,TRBJ2-2,CASSSPRGQGGTGELFF,TGTGCCAGCAGCTCCCCCAGGGGGCAGGGAGGCACCGGGGAGCTGTTTTTT
TRBV2,NA,NA,TRBJ1-2,CAGLGGYTF,TGTGCCGGTCTCGGTGGCTACACCTTC
TRBV4-1,few,NA,TRBJ1-1,CASSQVGGEGVAFF,TGCGCCAGCAGCCAAGTGGGGGGGGAAGGTGTGGCTTTCTTT
TRBV5-1,NA,TRBD1,TRBJ2-2,CASSPGTGVPGELFF,TGCGCCAGCAGCCCCGGGACAGGGGTTCCCGGGGAGCTGTTTTTT
TRBV19,NA,TRBD2,TRBJ2-1,CASSQTSGRLDEQFF,TGTGCCAGTAGTCAGACTAGCGGGAGACTCGATGAGCAGTTCTTC